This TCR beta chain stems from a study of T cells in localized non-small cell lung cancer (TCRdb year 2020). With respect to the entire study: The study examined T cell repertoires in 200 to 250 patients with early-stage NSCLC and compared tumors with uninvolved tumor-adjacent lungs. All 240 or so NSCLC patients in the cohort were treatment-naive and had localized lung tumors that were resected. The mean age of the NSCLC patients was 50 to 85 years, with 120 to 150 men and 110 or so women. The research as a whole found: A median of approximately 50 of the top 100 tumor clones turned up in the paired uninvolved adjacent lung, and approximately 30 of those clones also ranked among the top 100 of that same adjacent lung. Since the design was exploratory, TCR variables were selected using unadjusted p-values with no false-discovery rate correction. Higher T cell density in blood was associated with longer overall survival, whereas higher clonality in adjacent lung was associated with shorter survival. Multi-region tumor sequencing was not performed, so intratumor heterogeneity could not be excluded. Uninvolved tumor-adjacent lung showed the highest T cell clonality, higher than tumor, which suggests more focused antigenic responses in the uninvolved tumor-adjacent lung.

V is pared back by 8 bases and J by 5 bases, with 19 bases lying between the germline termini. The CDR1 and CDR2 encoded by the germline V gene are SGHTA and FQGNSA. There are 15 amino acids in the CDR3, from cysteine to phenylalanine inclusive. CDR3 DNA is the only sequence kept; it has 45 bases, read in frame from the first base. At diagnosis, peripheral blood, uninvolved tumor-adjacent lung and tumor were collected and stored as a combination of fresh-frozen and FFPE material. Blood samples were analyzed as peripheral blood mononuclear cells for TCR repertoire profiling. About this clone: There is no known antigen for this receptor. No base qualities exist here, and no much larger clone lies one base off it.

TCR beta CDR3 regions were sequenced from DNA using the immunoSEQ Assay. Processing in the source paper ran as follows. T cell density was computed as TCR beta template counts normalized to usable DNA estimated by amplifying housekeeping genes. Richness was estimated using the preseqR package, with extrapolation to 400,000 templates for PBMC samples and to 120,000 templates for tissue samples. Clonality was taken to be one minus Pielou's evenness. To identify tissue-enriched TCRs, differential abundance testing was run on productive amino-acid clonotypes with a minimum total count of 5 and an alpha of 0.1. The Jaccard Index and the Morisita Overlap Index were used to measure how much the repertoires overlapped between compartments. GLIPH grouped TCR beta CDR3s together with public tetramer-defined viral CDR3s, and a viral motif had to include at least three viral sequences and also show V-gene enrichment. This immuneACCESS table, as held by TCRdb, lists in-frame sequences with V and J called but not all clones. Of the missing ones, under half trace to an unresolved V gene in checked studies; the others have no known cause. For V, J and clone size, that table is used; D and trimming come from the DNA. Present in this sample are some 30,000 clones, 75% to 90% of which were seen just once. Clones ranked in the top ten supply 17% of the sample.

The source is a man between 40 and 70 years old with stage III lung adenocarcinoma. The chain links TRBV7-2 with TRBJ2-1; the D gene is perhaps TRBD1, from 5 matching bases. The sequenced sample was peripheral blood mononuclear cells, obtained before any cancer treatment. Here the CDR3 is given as CASGWIQGGHNEQFF. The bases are TGTGCCAGCGGATGGATCCAGGGTGGACACAATGAGCAGTTCTTC.